This TCR beta chain is from a study of T cell responses to AZD1222 COVID-19 vaccine. This table comes from immunoSEQ multiplex PCR, and its TCRdb copy is limited to in-frame clones, with some not included. The data show approximately 150,000 clones, around 90% seen once. Germline loops: CDR1 ENHRY, CDR2 SYGVKD. Trimming left V 4 bases short and J 2 bases short, with 15 bases between. The CDR3 spans 15 residues. This clonotype originated in an adult who received the MenACWY meningococcal vaccine as a control. The input for sequencing was peripheral blood, taken 28 days after the second dose of the MenACWY control vaccine. V gene TRBV10-3 combines with J gene TRBJ2-7, with a possible D match to TRBD1 (6 bases). The CDR3 DNA reads TGTGCCATCAGTGGAACCCGACAGGAGCCCTACGAGCAGTACTTC. Translation gives CAISGTRQEPYEQYF.